This T cell receptor (beta chain) originates from a study of immune heterogeneity within non-small cell lung tumors. Study details: Tumor histology was classified as squamous cell carcinoma in a few cases, non-squamous carcinoma in approximately 10 and not otherwise specified in 1.

Amplification of TCR beta CDR3 was performed by multiplex PCR with 32 V and 13 J primers. MiXCR, run by TCRdb on the multiplex PCR reads, gives a single entry per CDR3 protein. The top ten hold approximately 4% of the sample, which has 30,000 to 40,000 distinct CDR3 sequences, around 30% seen once. The CDR3 is 14 residues long. The trim removed 5 bases at V and 3 bases at J, leaving 4 bases unmatched. CDR1 is SGHTA, CDR2 FQGTGA, per germline. Study observations and caveats: Alongside site-unique high-frequency clones, identical dominant CDR3 beta clonotypes recurred across tumor sites within a patient.

Template was bulk tumor genomic DNA, roughly 650 ng per sample. During surgery, each primary tumor gave multiple biopsies spaced as far apart as possible. Patients went through curative surgery, and their non-small cell lung cancer was untreated and newly diagnosed. Sample donors consisted of newly diagnosed non-small cell lung cancer patients who were undergoing surgery with curative intent. This clonotype came up many times. Its target is not known. The receptor's source is a man aged 35-49 years with non-small cell lung cancer. The sequenced material came from lung tumor tissue. This rearrangement joins TRBV7-3 to TRBJ2-7; 10 nucleotides align to TRBD1. CDR3 sequence: CASSPGTGDYEQYF. The CDR3 DNA is TGTGCCAGCAGCCCCGGGACAGGGGACTACGAGCAGTACTTC.